This T cell receptor (beta chain) emerged from a study of persistence of HIV-infected CD4 T cells. Study-level background: Donors were ART-treated; their CMV- and Gag-responding CD4+ T cells were isolated.

This was the immunoSEQ version 4 assay in survey mode. Profiling relied on immunoSEQ multiplex PCR, and the TCRdb table lists in-frame clones only, not all of them. Of around 35,000 clones in the sample, approximately 85% were seen once. Cells were stimulated with overlapping HIV-1 Gag 15-mer peptides. Memory cells lacking CD40L and CD69 with high CD45RO were sorted. Adults with HIV-1 started suppressive ART while chronically infected. Looked up from germline, CDR1 is DFQATT and CDR2 is SNEGSKA (reference sequence). V was trimmed by 4 bases and J by 8 bases, leaving 11 bases between them. This CDR3 spans 11 amino acids. As for this clone: The antigen is unknown.

Notes on the study in general: Degenerate expanded CDR3beta sequences were enriched among CMV- and Gag-responding cells.

The receptor was isolated from an adult with HIV. The donor label of this sample is uncertain. The sequences come from cultured CD4+ T cells from PBMCs, collected from a patient who received antiretroviral therapy. The chain joins TRBV20-1 to TRBJ1-2; perhaps TRBD1 as D (6 bases). This chain's CDR3 is CSATDRSGYTF. CDR3 bases: TGCAGTGCTACCGACAGGTCCGGCTACACCTTC.